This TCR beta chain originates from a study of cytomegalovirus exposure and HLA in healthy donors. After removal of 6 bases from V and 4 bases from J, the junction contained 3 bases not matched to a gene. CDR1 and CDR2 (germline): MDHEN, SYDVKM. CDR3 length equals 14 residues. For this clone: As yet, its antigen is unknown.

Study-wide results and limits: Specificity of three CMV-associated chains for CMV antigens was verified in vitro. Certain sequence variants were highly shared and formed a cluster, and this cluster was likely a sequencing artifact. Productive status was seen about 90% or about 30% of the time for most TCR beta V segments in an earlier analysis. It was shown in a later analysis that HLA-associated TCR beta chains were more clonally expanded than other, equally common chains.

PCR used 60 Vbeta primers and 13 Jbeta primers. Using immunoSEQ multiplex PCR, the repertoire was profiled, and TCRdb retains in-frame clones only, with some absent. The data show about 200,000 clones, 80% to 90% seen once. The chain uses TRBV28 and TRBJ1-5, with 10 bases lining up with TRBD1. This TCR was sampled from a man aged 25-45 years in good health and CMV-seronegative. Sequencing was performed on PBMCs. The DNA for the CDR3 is TGTGCCAGCAGCCCGGACAGGGGGAATCAGCCCCAGCATTTT. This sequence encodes CASSPDRGNQPQHF.